This T cell receptor beta chain originates from a study of beta chain features in type 1 diabetes. V dropped 6 bases and J dropped 14 bases, with 22 bases sitting between them. This CDR3 contains 13 residues. Per the germline V gene, CDR1 is SEHNR and CDR2 is FQNEAQ (reference sequence). This clone was counted between two and nine times. The isolated RNA, all of it, was reverse transcribed, so expressed TCRB transcripts were what got sequenced. Sequenced by immunoSEQ multiplex PCR; TCRdb stores in-frame clones only, minus some. The sample yields under 800,000 clones, roughly 16% seen once. This clonotype originated in a man aged 18 to 30 in good health. Material: naive CD4+ T cells from blood. This chain uses TRBV7-9 with TRBJ1-1, with D possibly matching TRBD1 (6 bases). The CDR3 spells CASRPGGISPLFF. CDR3 nucleotide sequence: TGTGCCAGCAGACCTGGGGGCATCTCCCCACTCTTCTTT.